In this sample, the clone carrying this TCR beta chain turned up many times. The antigen remains unidentified. As the method for making TCR beta libraries, quantitative 5'-RACE with molecular barcodes was used. TCRdb reprocessed the 5' RACE reads via MiXCR and lists one record per CDR3 protein. This table has around 340,000 distinct CDR3 sequences, roughly 15% appearing once. This sample was included in a study of CD8 T cells in ankylosing spondylitis. Study-level findings and limits: Clones linked with disease were CD8+ and fairly uncommon in the peripheral blood. Seemingly characteristic of ankylosing spondylitis blood was a TCR beta motif consisting of under ten highly homologous variants.

The V segment lost 6 bases and the J segment 5 bases; nucleotides outside the gene matches: 10. The CDR3 is 15 residues long. This chain connects TRBV12-3 or TRBV12-4 to TRBJ2-1; 7 nucleotides line up with TRBD1. The sequenced sample was blood, either unsorted or a sorted T cell fraction (not recorded which). This clonotype was sampled from a male donor with ankylosing spondylitis or in good health (not recorded which). CDR3 sequence: CASRRTGEPDNEQFF. In DNA form, the CDR3 reads TGTGCCAGCAGACGAACAGGGGAGCCAGACAATGAGCAGTTCTTC.